This T cell receptor beta chain was identified during a study of T cell responses to AZD1222 COVID-19 vaccine (dated by TCRdb to 2020 to 2022). In terms of the full investigation: AZD1222 recipients whose second dose came at about 4 weeks and those whose second dose came at about 12 weeks were combined into one group, since spike-specific TCR depth and breadth did not differ between the two schedules. A total of 230 to 250 trial participants underwent TCR sequencing, of whom about 210 had received two doses of AZD1222 and some 25 had received two doses of the MenACWY control vaccine. Trial participants were enrolled by age into 18-55, 56-69 and 70-plus year subgroups, with around 140, 26 and 57 TCR-sequenced participants respectively. What the work shows at the level of the full study, not this receptor alone: The vaccine-associated CD4 TCRs covered the entire spike protein, and the dominant responses fell in regions 160-218 and 743-854. After two AZD1222 doses, both the breadth and the depth of spike-specific TCRs were significantly higher than at day 0 and than in MenACWY recipients. Conclusions about previously exposed vaccinees are limited because only a handful of AZD1222 recipients were SARS-CoV-2 seropositive at baseline. Participants were mostly white British and included more females than males, and it was suggested by the authors that clonal diversity may have been underestimated. Reportedly, close to half of the unique spike-specific TCRs recognized epitopes lying outside the regions that are mutated in the B.1.351 and B.1.1.7 variants. Because no day 14 peak-response samples were available, the repertoires could be characterized only after the peak T cell response. In the small 56-69-year group, the increase in depth fell short of significance, most likely because of low power.

Regarding this clone: The target of this receptor is not known. Per-base quality was not reported, and no clone a single base away is much larger than it. The sample holds other DNA sequences that translate to the same CDR3.

The V end loses 5 bases and the J end loses 2 bases, and a stretch of 12 bases separates them. Per the germline V gene, MDHEN is the CDR1 and SYDVKM is the CDR2. From its cysteine to its phenylalanine, the CDR3 spans 14 amino acids. Only CDR3 DNA remains: 42 bases, in frame from the first base. The CDR3 regions of human TCRbeta chains were subjected to immunosequencing. As for the authors' bioinformatics: Repertoire TCRs were matched against a reference library of SARS-CoV-2-specific TCRs generated with the MIRA antigen-specificity platform. Breadth was defined as the fraction of unique TCRs that were SARS-CoV-2-associated. Depth was defined as the fraction of total T cells that were SARS-CoV-2-associated. Each spike-specific TCR was assigned to its reactive spike region and to a CD4 or CD8 class using the MIRA data. Log10-transformed breadth and depth values were compared by one-way ANOVA with Sidak's multiple comparisons tests. The clones in this table, taken by TCRdb from immuneACCESS, are in-frame only. Not every clone is retained; where verified, under half of the shortfall comes from an unresolved V gene, and the cause of the rest is unknown. From that table come the V and J calls and clone size; the DNA was used to work out D and trimming. The sample records roughly 120,000 clones, less than 90% of which are singletons. The ten top clones hold about 4.2% of the sample.

Reading the label with the study, this specimen's time point is: baseline before first vaccination. Samples from vaccinated people were obtained from the UK trials COV001 and COV002, which included a single-blind randomized controlled phase 2/3 trial of AZD1222 (ChAdOx1 nCoV-19) in healthy adults. For TCRbeta chain sequencing, PBMC samples from trial participants were taken at day 0 and at day 28 after the second dose. The source of this sequence is an adult in good health. The sequences come from peripheral blood, collected on day 0 of AZD1222 vaccination. The chain uses TRBV28 and TRBJ1-2, and the D gene may be TRBD1, 5 bases matching. The DNA reads as follows: TGTGCCAGCAGTCTCGGCCAGGGAAACTATGGCTACACCTTC. Its translation is CASSLGQGNYGYTF.